A single sample is the source of the 8 T cell receptor beta chains below, sequenced in a study of blood T cell repertoires in COVID-19. Data came from immunoSEQ multiplex PCR; TCRdb stores just in-frame clones and leaves some out. The sample has some 180,000 clones, approximately 90% seen once. The sample taken for sequencing was peripheral blood. The receptors come from a man aged 45-65 years who had recovered from COVID-19.

V and J are TRBV5-1 and TRBJ2-5, with TRBD2 identical over 8 bases. Unmatched junction bases numbered 15, after V lost 4 bases and J lost 4 bases. The CDR3 has 17 residues. The germline V gene has CDR1 SGHRS and CDR2 YFSETQ. Here the CDR3 reads CASSPIPGLGSGETQYF. Written as DNA, the CDR3 is TGCGCCAGCAGCCCTATTCCGGGACTAGGGTCTGGAGAGACCCAGTACTTC.

The J gene is TRBJ1-4, the V gene TRBV28; D is possibly TRBD1 (6 bases). Trimming cost V 8 bases and J 0 bases, with 13 bases left between them. There are 15 residues in the CDR3. From germline, CDR1 is MDHEN and CDR2 SYDVKM. The CDR3 loop reads CASLPGQPTNEKLFF. The CDR3 region has the DNA TGTGCCAGCCTTCCGGGACAACCAACTAATGAAAAACTGTTTTTT.

DNA of the CDR3: TGTGCCAGTAGTATTGGACAGGGGCTGACCAATGAGCAGTTCTTC. Translation gives CASSIGQGLTNEQFF. The rearrangement uses TRBV19 and TRBJ2-1; 9 nucleotides agree with TRBD1. Germline V gene sequence: CDR1 LNHDA, CDR2 SQIVND (reference sequence). The CDR3 spans 15 residues. Unmatched junction bases numbered 6, after V lost 3 bases and J lost 6 bases.

This clone was detected only a few times. The chain's CDR3 is CASSEYWDSGLNNEQFF. Written as DNA, the CDR3 is TGTGCCAGCAGTGAATATTGGGACTCCGGACTAAACAATGAGCAGTTCTTC. The chain has TRBV2 and TRBJ2-1, with D possibly being TRBD2 (6 bases). This CDR3 comprises 17 residues. The germline V gene encodes CDR1 SNHLY and CDR2 FYNNEI. Trimming removed 2 bases at V and 5 bases at J, with 19 bases between. The full variable domain, rest sourced from reference TRBV2 and TRBJ2-1, is EPEVTQTPSHQVTQMGQEVILRCVPISNHLYFYWYRQILGQKVEFLVSFYNNEISEKSEIFDDQFSVERPDGSNFTLKIRSTKLEDSAMYFCASSEYWDSGLNNEQFFGPGTRLTVL.

The rearrangement uses TRBV7-6 and TRBJ1-1; possibly TRBD1 for D (6 bases). This CDR3 is 14 amino acids long. Germline V gives CDR1 SGHVS, CDR2 FNYEAQ. Trimming removed 5 bases from V and 7 bases from J, with 17 bases in between. CDR3 in DNA: TGTGCCAGCAGCCGACAGGAGTTTGGTGGTGAAGCTTTCTTT. This encodes CASSRQEFGGEAFF.

The rearrangement links TRBV18 to TRBJ1-5; unclear D gene. This CDR3 is built from 14 residues. Germline V gene sequence: CDR1 KGHSH, CDR2 LQKENI. V lost 2 bases and J 5 bases, leaving 10 bases between the germline ends. The CDR3, as DNA: TGTGCCAGCTCACCAGGGGTGGAGGATCAGCCCCAGCATTTT. Its translation: CASSPGVEDQPQHF.

This chain links TRBV19 with TRBJ2-1; D ambiguous. The V end was cut by 8 bases, the J end by 8 bases, with 10 bases between. The length of the CDR3 is 11 residues. Germline CDR1 and CDR2: LNHDA and SQIVND (reference sequence). The DNA of the CDR3 is TGTGCCAGTTCCATGGGCTATGAGCAGTTCTTC. The encoded protein is CASSMGYEQFF.

V and J are TRBV5-5 and TRBJ2-5; D may be TRBD2 (5 bases). CDR1 SGHKS and CDR2 YYEKEE come from the germline V gene (reference sequence). V lost 4 bases to trimming and J lost 8 bases, with 18 bases between them. The CDR3 runs 14 residues. The CDR3 DNA reads as TGTGCCAGCAGCATAGGACTGGAGAAGAACACCCAGTACTTC. Protein sequence: CASSIGLEKNTQYF.